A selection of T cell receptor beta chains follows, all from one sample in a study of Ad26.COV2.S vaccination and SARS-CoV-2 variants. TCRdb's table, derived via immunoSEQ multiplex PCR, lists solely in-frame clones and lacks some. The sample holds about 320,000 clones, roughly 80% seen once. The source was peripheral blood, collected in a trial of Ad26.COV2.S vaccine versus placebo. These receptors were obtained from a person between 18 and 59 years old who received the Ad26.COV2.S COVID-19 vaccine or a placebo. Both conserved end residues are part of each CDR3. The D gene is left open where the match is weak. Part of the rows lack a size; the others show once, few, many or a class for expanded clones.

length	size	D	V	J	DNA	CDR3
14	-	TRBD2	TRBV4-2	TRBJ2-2	TGTGCCAGCAGCCACTCCGGGGGGACCGGGGAGCTGTTTTTT	CASSHSGGTGELFF
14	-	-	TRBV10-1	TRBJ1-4	TGCGCCAGCAGTGAATCGGGACAAGATGAAAAACTGTTTTTT	CASSESGQDEKLFF
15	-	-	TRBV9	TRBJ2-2	TGTGCCAGCAGCGCTCGGGGAGCGAACACCGGGGAGCTGTTTTTT	CASSARGANTGELFF
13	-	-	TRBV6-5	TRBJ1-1	TGTGCCTCCCAGCGGCAGGGAGGCACTGAAGCTTTCTTT	CASQRQGGTEAFF
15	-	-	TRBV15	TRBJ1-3	TGTGCCACCAGCAGAGATTTTAAATCTGGAAACACCATATATTTT	CATSRDFKSGNTIYF
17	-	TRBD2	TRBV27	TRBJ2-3	TGTGCCAGCAGTTTTTTGACTAGCCATCCATCCACAGATACGCAGTATTTT	CASSFLTSHPSTDTQYF
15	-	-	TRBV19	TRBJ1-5	TGTGCCAGTAGTCCCCCAGGAGGTAGCAATCAGCCCCAGCATTTT	CASSPPGGSNQPQHF
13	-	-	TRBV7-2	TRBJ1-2	TGTGCCAGCAGCTTAGCAGGGAACTATGGCTACACCTTC	CASSLAGNYGYTF
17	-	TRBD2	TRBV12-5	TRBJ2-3	TGTGCTAGTGGCCAGGGACTAGCGGGGGGGCGGACAGATACGCAGTATTTT	CASGQGLAGGRTDTQYF
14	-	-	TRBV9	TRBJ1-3	TGTGCCAGCAGCCCCCTACCAGGGGGAAACACCATATATTTT	CASSPLPGGNTIYF
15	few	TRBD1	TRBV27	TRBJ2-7	TGTGCCAGCCAAACAGGGGACCTAAGCGTCTACGAGCAGTACTTC	CASQTGDLSVYEQYF
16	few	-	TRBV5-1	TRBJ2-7	TGCGCCAGCAGCTTGGGGCCCTTAGGGGGCTCCTACGAGCAGTACTTC	CASSLGPLGGSYEQYF
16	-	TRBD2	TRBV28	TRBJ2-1	TGTGCCAGCAGTCTTTGGGAACTAGCGGGGGACAATGAGCAGTTCTTC	CASSLWELAGDNEQFF
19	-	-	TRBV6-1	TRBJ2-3	TGTGCCAGCAGTGAATCAGGATGGATATCCGGCGCGGACACAGATACGCAGTATTTT	CASSESGWISGADTDTQYF
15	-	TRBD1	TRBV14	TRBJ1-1	TGTGCCAGCAGCCTTAGGACAGGCCTGAACACTGAAGCTTTCTTT	CASSLRTGLNTEAFF
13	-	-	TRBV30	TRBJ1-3	TGTGCCTGGGATCAGTGGTCTGGAAACACCATATATTTT	CAWDQWSGNTIYF
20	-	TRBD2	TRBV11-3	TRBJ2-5	TGTGCCAGCAGCTTAGGCCTACTAGCGGGGGCGGAGGGCACACAAGAGACCCAGTACTTC	CASSLGLLAGAEGTQETQYF
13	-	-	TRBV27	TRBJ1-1	TGTGCCAGCAGTTGGGGAAAGAACACTGAAGCTTTCTTT	CASSWGKNTEAFF
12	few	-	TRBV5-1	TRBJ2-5	TGCGCCAGCAGCCAAAATATGGAGACCCAGTACTTC	CASSQNMETQYF
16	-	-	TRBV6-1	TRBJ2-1	TGTGCCAGCAGTGAGGGTTTGACAGGATTATACAATGAGCAGTTCTTC	CASSEGLTGLYNEQFF
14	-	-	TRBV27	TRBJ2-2	TGTGCCAGCAGTTTCGGGGGTAACACCGGGGAGCTGTTTTTT	CASSFGGNTGELFF
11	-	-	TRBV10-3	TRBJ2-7	TGTGCCATCAGTGAAGTCGGGGAGCAGTACTTC	CAISEVGEQYF
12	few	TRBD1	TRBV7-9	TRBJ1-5	TGTGCCAGCAGCTTAGCAGGACAGGTCCAGCATTTT	CASSLAGQVQHF
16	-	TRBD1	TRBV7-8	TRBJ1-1	TGTGCCAGCAGCATACGGCCGGGACAGCAGAACACTGAAGCTTTCTTT	CASSIRPGQQNTEAFF
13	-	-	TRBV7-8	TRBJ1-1	TGTGCCAGCAGCCGGCGGTCGGAGACTGAAGCTTTCTTT	CASSRRSETEAFF
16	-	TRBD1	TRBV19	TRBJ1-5	TGTGCCAGTGCCGGTGGACAGGGGGCAACAGGGCAGCCCCAGCATTTT	CASAGGQGATGQPQHF
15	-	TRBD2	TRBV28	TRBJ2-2	TGTGCCAGCAGTCGGGGGGTTCCGAACACCGGGGAGCTGTTTTTT	CASSRGVPNTGELFF
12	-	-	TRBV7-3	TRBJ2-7	TGTGCCAGCAGCTTAAACGGGGGCGAGCAGTACTTC	CASSLNGGEQYF
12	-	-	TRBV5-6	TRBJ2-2	TGTGCCAGCAGCCGACTAACCGGGGAGCTGTTTTTT	CASSRLTGELFF
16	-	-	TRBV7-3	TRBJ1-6	TGTGCCAGCAGCTTAAATGGTGGGGGCAATGGGTCACCCCTCCACTTT	CASSLNGGGNGSPLHF
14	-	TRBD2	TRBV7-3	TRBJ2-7	TGTGCCAGCAGTTTAAGCGGGGGGGCACACGAGCAGTACTTC	CASSLSGGAHEQYF
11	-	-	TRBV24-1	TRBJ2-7	TGTGCCACCGGGGACTCCTACGAGCAGTACTTC	CATGDSYEQYF